This is a list of T cell receptor beta chains from one sample in a study of beta chain features in type 1 diabetes. Clones were sequenced by immunoSEQ multiplex PCR, and TCRdb holds only the in-frame ones, with some missing. The sample lists hundreds of thousands of clones, about an eighth seen once, with 0.022% in the top ten. Source material: naive CD4+ T cells from blood. All receptors derive from a man younger than 35 with type 1 diabetes. Each CDR3 is given with its conserved first and last residue. A D gene is named only where the DNA matches it firmly. Clone size, where shown, is once, few, many, or a class for clones that have expanded.

.	TRBV27	.	TRBJ2-7	CASSDTGNPAYEQYF	TGTGCCAGCAGTGACACAGGGAATCCGGCCTACGAGCAGTACTTC
TRBD1	TRBV12-5	.	TRBJ2-7	CASGLATGPSYEQYF	TGTGCTAGTGGTTTGGCGACAGGGCCGTCCTACGAGCAGTACTTC
TRBD1	TRBV7-9	few	TRBJ2-1	CASSLGQGNPYNEQFF	TGTGCCAGCAGCTTAGGACAGGGGAACCCCTACAATGAGCAGTTCTTC
TRBD1	TRBV10-3	.	TRBJ2-2	CAIRDRGNTGELFF	TGTGCCATCAGAGACAGGGGTAACACCGGGGAGCTGTTTTTT
TRBD2	TRBV7-7	.	TRBJ2-6	CASSSGRVSSGANVLTF	TGTGCTAGCAGCTCAGGGAGGGTGAGCTCTGGGGCCAACGTCCTGACTTTC
TRBD1	TRBV10-3	.	TRBJ2-7	CAISERSDRALHEQYF	TGTGCCATCAGTGAAAGGTCGGACAGGGCCCTCCACGAGCAGTACTTC
.	TRBV9	few	TRBJ2-7	CASSVAQGLNEQYF	TGTGCCAGCAGCGTAGCTCAGGGGCTGAACGAGCAGTACTTC
.	TRBV9	few	TRBJ2-3	CASSVDSTDTQYF	TGTGCCAGCAGCGTAGATAGCACAGATACGCAGTATTTT
.	TRBV9	.	TRBJ2-7	CASSVGAQSSYEQYF	TGTGCCAGCAGCGTAGGGGCACAGAGCTCCTACGAGCAGTACTTC
.	TRBV5-1	.	TRBJ1-1	CASSLASAGNTEAFF	TGCGCCAGCAGCTTGGCGTCCGCGGGGAACACTGAAGCTTTCTTT
.	TRBV28	few	TRBJ1-5	CASSDGVGNQPQHF	TGTGCCAGCAGTGATGGGGTCGGCAATCAGCCCCAGCATTTT
TRBD1	TRBV7-9	.	TRBJ1-1	CASNRQGGNTEAFF	TGTGCCAGCAACCGACAGGGTGGAAACACTGAAGCTTTCTTT
TRBD1	TRBV6-5	few	TRBJ2-3	CASSRTGTGPDTQYF	TGTGCCAGCAGTCGAACAGGGACAGGGCCAGATACGCAGTATTTT
TRBD1	TRBV30	.	TRBJ2-3	CAWSSGQGAGDTQYF	TGTGCCTGGAGCTCCGGACAGGGGGCTGGAGATACGCAGTATTTT
TRBD1	TRBV14	.	TRBJ1-4	CASSLSGTGGEKLFF	TGTGCCAGCAGCCTTTCCGGGACAGGAGGCGAAAAACTGTTTTTT
.	TRBV30	few	TRBJ2-5	CAWSQQETQYF	TGTGCCTGGAGTCAACAAGAGACCCAGTACTTC
.	TRBV18	.	TRBJ1-2	CASSPPWSVIPYGYTF	TGTGCCAGCTCACCACCGTGGAGTGTTATACCCTATGGCTACACCTTC
.	TRBV4-1	few	TRBJ1-6	CASSQDRQPRYNSPLHF	TGCGCCAGCAGCCAAGATCGGCAGCCTCGATATAATTCACCCCTCCACTTT
.	TRBV2	few	TRBJ1-2	CASSEGRSYGYTF	TGTGCCAGCAGTGAGGGACGGAGCTATGGCTACACCTTC
TRBD2	TRBV5-4	.	TRBJ2-1	CASSWVGTSVYNEQFF	TGTGCCAGCAGCTGGGTGGGGACTAGCGTCTACAATGAGCAGTTCTTC
TRBD1	TRBV7-2	.	TRBJ1-6	CASSLVSGGDSPLHF	TGTGCCAGCAGCTTAGTATCAGGGGGTGATTCACCCCTCCACTTT
.	TRBV4-1	.	TRBJ2-7	CASSQDAGTYEQYF	TGCGCCAGCAGCCAAGACGCAGGGACCTACGAGCAGTACTTC
TRBD2	TRBV2	.	TRBJ2-3	CASSPGLAPDTQYF	TGTGCCAGCAGCCCGGGACTAGCGCCAGATACGCAGTATTTT
.	TRBV29-1	.	TRBJ1-1	CSVAGRLNTEAFF	TGCAGCGTTGCGGGGCGGTTGAACACTGAAGCTTTCTTT